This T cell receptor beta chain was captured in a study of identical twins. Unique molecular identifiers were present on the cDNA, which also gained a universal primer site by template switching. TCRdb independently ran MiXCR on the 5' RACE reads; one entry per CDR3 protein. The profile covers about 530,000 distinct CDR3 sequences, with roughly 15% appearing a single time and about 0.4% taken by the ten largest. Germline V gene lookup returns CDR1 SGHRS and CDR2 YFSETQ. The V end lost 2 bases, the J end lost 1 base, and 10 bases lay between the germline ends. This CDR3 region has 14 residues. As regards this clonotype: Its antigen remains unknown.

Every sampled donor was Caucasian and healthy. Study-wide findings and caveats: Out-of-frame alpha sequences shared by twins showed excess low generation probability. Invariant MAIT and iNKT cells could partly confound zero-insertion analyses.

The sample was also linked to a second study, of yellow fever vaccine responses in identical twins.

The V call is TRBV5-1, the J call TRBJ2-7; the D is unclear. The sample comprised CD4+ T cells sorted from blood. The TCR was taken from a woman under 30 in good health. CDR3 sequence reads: CASSFLDGSYEQYF. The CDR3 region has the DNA TGCGCCAGCAGCTTCTTGGATGGATCCTACGAGCAGTACTTC.